This T cell receptor beta chain was observed in a study of T cell responses to AZD1222 COVID-19 vaccine. Study-level information: Pooling was applied to second doses at about 4 or about 12 weeks. Study-level results: Spike-specific TCRs gained breadth and depth after people received two AZD1222 doses. Targets within unmutated variant regions were reportedly found for nearly half of spike-specific TCRs. None of the repertoires were sampled until the peak T cell response had passed.

A word on this clone: Its antigen is still unknown.

Profiling relied on immunoSEQ multiplex PCR, and the TCRdb table lists in-frame clones only, not all of them. The table lists around 130,000 clones, around 84% of them singletons. The CDR3 is 14 residues long. Germline values: CDR1 SGHVS, CDR2 FNYEAQ. V lost 2 bases, J lost 1 base, and 5 bases lay in between. The material sequenced was peripheral blood, taken on day 0 of AZD1222 vaccination. This clonotype was obtained from an adult in good health. The chain is built from TRBV7-6 and TRBJ2-2; no clear D gene. CDR3 nucleotide sequence: TGTGCCAGCAGCTTAACTCTGAACACCGGGGAGCTGTTTTTT. This translates into CASSLTLNTGELFF. The full variable domain, its missing parts supplied by reference TRBV7-6 and TRBJ2-2, is GAGVSQSPRYKVTKRGQDVALRCDPISGHVSLYWYRQALGQGPEFLTYFNYEAQQDKSGLPNDRFSAERPEGSISTLTIQRTEQRDSAMYRCASSLTLNTGELFFGEGSRLTVL.